What follows describes a single TCR beta chain. Its antigen is still unknown. No base quality values were provided; no much bigger clone lies one nucleotide off. The method behind the library was the immunoSEQ multiplex PCR assay. The multiplex PCR relied on a mix of 60 forward primers for TCR Vbeta segments and 13 reverse primers for TCR Jbeta segments. A multiplex PCR assay on genomic DNA amplified the CDR3 region of rearranged TCR beta genes. Amplified TCR beta libraries were sequenced as 87-base-pair reads on the Illumina HiSeq System. In the original analysis: In a later analysis, some 80 million unique TCR beta chains were counted across the roughly 670 repertoires, and roughly 10 million of these chains were shared by at least two donors. A nearest-neighbor algorithm error-corrected the raw reads and collapsed the reads into unique sequences, merging closely related sequences to remove PCR and sequencing errors. V, D and J gene segments were assigned by aligning CDR3 sequences to IMGT reference sequences. For a sequence to be retained, a match of at least six nucleotides to both a V gene segment and a J gene segment was required. Rearrangements were classified as productive when the CDR3 lacked stop codons and remained in frame with V and J, and all other rearrangements were classified as non-productive. CDR3 was defined by IMGT convention, running from the second conserved V-encoded cysteine to the conserved J-encoded phenylalanine. Sequences without an unambiguous match to a single V gene segment were excluded from the earlier analysis of a few hundred of the donors. An earlier analysis of about 590 of the donors classified V segments as functional when productive rearrangements were above 56.7% and as segregating when the standard deviation between donors was above 5%. A statistical classification framework was built for diagnosing cytomegalovirus status from the catalog of TCR beta chain sequences. V and J gene assignment, in a later analysis, came from comparing TCR nucleotide sequences with IMGT/GENE-DB human TR gene sequences. The TCRdist pipeline was used in a later analysis to assign CDR3 sequences and most-parsimonious VDJ recombination scenarios. In a later analysis, each TCR beta chain was defined by its CDR3 amino acid sequence together with its V-gene family, and reads lacking a unique V-gene family were excluded. As a way to deal with suspected cross-contamination and a sequencing artifact, a later analysis dropped hundreds of nucleotide sequences that were highly shared and had low generation probability. A later analysis calculated a clonal expansion index for each public chain from normalized within-repertoire ranks of inferred template counts. A later analysis computed generation probabilities with a VDJ recombination model fitted to out-of-frame rearrangements, and checked the results against IGoR. In a later analysis, TCR-TCR, TCR-HLA and TCR-CMV co-occurrence was scored with hypergeometric tests, and a repertoire-size bias correction was applied to TCR pairs. In a later analysis, false discovery rates were estimated by permuting HLA or CMV assignments 20 times. In a later analysis, co-occurring TCRs were grouped using DBSCAN, with TCRdist sequence similarity added in when clustering inside HLA-allele-positive subsets. Repertoires with fewer than 30,000 or more than 120,000 public chains were left out of co-occurrence clustering, as were four to six repertoires with anomalous nucleotide sharing. Held by TCRdb, this immuneACCESS table contains in-frame sequences only and omits some clones. Under half of the omission traces to an unresolved V gene where checked; the cause of the rest is unknown. The V and J calls and the clone size are those of that table, but D and trimming were determined from the DNA. The sample yields tens of thousands of clones; 65% to 80% were counted once. The ten largest clones represent around 3% of the sample.

The data belong to a study of cytomegalovirus exposure and HLA in healthy donors (dated by TCRdb to about 2017). Regarding the study in general: An earlier analysis of about 530 of the donors reported 276 Gb of sequence data and around 120 million unique TCR beta sequences obtained from about 180 million T cells. Approximately 330 gigabases of sequencing data and around 85 million unique TCR sequences made up an early release that covered 500 to 650 HLA-typed donors. The genetic ancestry cluster associated with self-reported Caucasian donors included 81% of the approximately 410 genotyped donors. The study aimed to test whether signatures of past pathogen exposure could be identified by cataloging public T cell receptors. The T cell repertoires of under 750 subjects were profiled by immunosequencing and related to cytomegalovirus serostatus. Along with the roughly 710-subject first cohort, a separate validation cohort of over a hundred different subjects was used. To predict cytomegalovirus infection status, the study combined high-throughput TCR immunosequencing, statistical association of individual TCRs with disease status, and machine learning. A later analysis re-examined previously published TCR beta repertoires from hundreds of donors and added high-resolution HLA genotyping to investigate patterns of TCR occurrence. The later analysis used no new phenotypic data to find candidate immune exposures, relying instead on TCR beta sequences and their occurrence across donors. An earlier analysis of 587 of the donors used high-throughput TCR beta sequencing to judge whether each TCR beta V gene segment behaved as functional or pseudogenic. Donor age, sex, ethnicity and CMV serostatus were collected together with the repertoire data. A later genetic analysis used genome-wide SNP genotypes for about 65% of the 666 donors, treating that subset as a discovery cohort. All discovery cohort repertoires had been generated on a single sequencing platform. Both class I and class II loci were covered by HLA typing, at four-digit resolution. Typing coverage varied by locus: about 620-640 donors for A, B, C, DRB1 and DQB1; under 550 for DQA1; some 610 for DPA1; around 450 for DPB1. Five DR-DQ haplotypes were treated as single units for association and clustering because of strong linkage in the cohort. Among some 400 genotyped donors of the cohort, an average of around 240,000 unique TCR beta nucleotide sequences was sequenced per donor, of which roughly 18% were non-productive. Results and caveats for the whole study, not just this receptor: The study listed 164 TCR beta chains as associated with cytomegalovirus. A further reported finding was that TCR beta sequences accurately predicted the HLA-A and HLA-B alleles for most subjects in the first cohort. A group of highly shared sequence variants was considered likely to be a technical artifact of the sequencing pipeline. Only TCR beta chains were sequenced in this cohort, and the absence of alpha or paired-chain data limited detectable features. Seventeen rarely observed V segments, including chromosome 9 orphons, were excluded from the earlier analysis of some 590 of the donors because counts were too low. A later genetic analysis associated a missense DCLRE1C variant with V-gene and J-gene trimming of TCR beta chains, and an independent cohort replicated the association. A later analysis found that TCR association rates varied across HLA loci, with DRB1 alleles showing the most associated TCRs and HLA-C alleles the fewest. When HLA alleles, especially DR and DQ, strongly co-occurred, TCR associations were difficult to assign to individual alleles. In vitro tests confirmed that a few of the cytomegalovirus-associated TCR beta chains recognize cytomegalovirus antigens. Compared with the approximately 670-donor mean, donors in an Asian-associated ancestry cluster had fewer N-insertions in productive TCRs, according to a later genetic analysis. In an earlier analysis of 450 to 750 of the donors, most TCR beta V segments appeared in productive rearrangements about 87% or about 30% of the time, broadly matching IMGT annotations. Immune exposure information for the cohort was limited to CMV serostatus. Most CMV-associated TCR beta chains appeared to be HLA-restricted in a later analysis, and the HLA associations seemed to be driven largely by CMV exposure. Correlated functional status among segregating V segments might be attributable to linkage disequilibrium, but an unknown experimental factor could not be ruled out. Compared with equally common non-associated chains, HLA-associated TCR beta chains in a later analysis were more clonally expanded and had lower generation probabilities. Across donors, most TCR sequences were observed very rarely, whereas some public TCRs were present in many individuals. The presence/absence analyses assumed that sequencing depth was roughly uniform across donors, and that assumption may not be true. The authors suggested that the approach could potentially be generalized to other disease states and immunological phenotypes. Cytomegalovirus status was reported to be diagnosed by the classifier with high specificity and sensitivity in both the original and validation cohorts. HLA typing was unavailable for some donors at each locus, so association tests used only the typed subset. At a false discovery rate of 0.05, a later analysis linked under 20,000 TCR beta sequences to specific HLA alleles. According to a later analysis, parvovirus B19, influenza, CMV and Epstein-Barr virus appeared linked to several top co-occurrence clusters.

In total, around 600 healthy bone marrow donors made up the cohort. All cohort members were sampled while nominally healthy, although unrecorded immune exposures were likely present. The donor was CMV seronegative and was included in the group of a few hundred seronegative cohort members. Each donor provided a peripheral blood sample, and peripheral blood mononuclear cells were used for TCR beta sequencing. Genomic DNA extraction from the blood cell samples was performed with the Qiagen DNeasy Blood Extraction Kit. The material sequenced was PBMCs. This clonotype originated in a man between 25 and 39 years old in good health and CMV-seronegative.

The DNA reads TGTGCCAGCAGCGCCTGGGACAGGGGAGACGAGCAGTACTTC. This yields the protein CASSAWDRGDEQYF. The sequence is built from TRBV9 and TRBJ2-7, and 10 bases in between align with TRBD1. CDR1 and CDR2 are drawn from the germline V gene: SGDLS, YYNGEE. V has 3 bases trimmed and J has 5 bases trimmed; junction bases matching no gene number 5. The CDR3 covers 14 residues, taking in both the cysteine and the phenylalanine. The CDR3 DNA has 42 bases and is translated from base 1.